Below, 26 T cell receptor beta chains from the same sample are listed, as sequenced in a study of cytomegalovirus exposure and HLA in healthy donors. Primers: 60 Vbeta forward and 13 Jbeta reverse. The method was immunoSEQ multiplex PCR; TCRdb's version includes in-frame clones alone and lacks a portion of them. Of about 160,000 clones listed, 65% to 90% are singletons. Sequenced material: PBMCs. These receptors originate from a man in his fifties or sixties in good health and CMV-seropositive.

J is TRBJ1-2 and V is TRBV30, with 9 nucleotides matching TRBD1. V dropped 0 bases and J dropped 7; count of bases not matched to a gene: 6. The CDR3 is made up of 14 amino acids. Germline CDR1 and CDR2: GTSNPN and SVGIG (reference sequence). As DNA, the CDR3 is TGTGCCTGGAGTGTTACAGGGGGCATTGGTGGCTACACCTTC. Translating gives CAWSVTGGIGGYTF.

V and J are TRBV7-2 and TRBJ2-5; TRBD2 is a possible D gene (5 bases). Trimming shortened V by 0 bases and J by 5 bases, and 19 bases separated the two germline ends. The CDR3 extends over 17 amino acids. CDR1 and CDR2 from the germline V gene are SGHTA and FQGNSA. The CDR3 nucleotides are TGTGCCAGCAGCTTAGCGCGGTCGGGGTTACTCCGGGAGACCCAGTACTTC. Translation: CASSLARSGLLRETQYF.

This clone occurred a few times. This sequence joins TRBV15 and TRBJ2-1; TRBD2 matches 7 bases. The V segment lost 0 bases and the J segment 7 bases; nucleotides outside the gene matches: 0. The CDR3 runs to 13 residues. Germline V gene sequence: CDR1 LNHNV, CDR2 YYDKDF (reference sequence). As DNA, the CDR3 is TGTGCCACCAGCAGAGAGGGGGGGAATGAGCAGTTCTTC. This translates into CATSREGGNEQFF.

J is TRBJ2-1 and V is TRBV7-9; 8 nucleotides align to TRBD1. CDR3 length equals 15 residues. Germline V gene sequence: CDR1 SEHNR, CDR2 FQNEAQ (reference sequence). With V trimmed by 5 bases and J by 7 bases, 10 bases remained unmatched. The CDR3 DNA reads as TGTGCCAGCAGCGCCTCGGGACAGGTTTTGAATGAGCAGTTCTTC. This codes for CASSASGQVLNEQFF.

The rearrangement links TRBV11-1 to TRBJ1-6; perhaps TRBD1 as D (5 bases). There are 12 residues in the CDR3. V lost 5 bases and J lost 7, with 6 bases in between. Germline V gene lookup returns CDR1 SGHAT and CDR2 FQDESV (reference sequence). CDR3 residues: CASSPGNSPLHF. DNA of the CDR3: TGTGCCAGCAGCCCAGGGAATTCACCCCTCCACTTT.

This chain joins TRBV19 and TRBJ2-5; D not resolved. The J call may be mistaken, given a closer DNA end match to TRBJ2-7. Germline CDR1 reads LNHDA; CDR2 reads SQIVND (reference sequence). The CDR3 is 13 amino acids. CDR3 DNA: TGTGCCAGTAGTTTTACCGACGGGTACGAGCAGTACTTC. It specifies CASSFTDGYEQYF.

The chain has TRBV19 and TRBJ2-1, with 7 positions matching TRBD1. Trimming cost V 5 bases and J 7 bases; bases outside gene matches: 5. Germline assignment: CDR1 LNHDA and CDR2 SQIVND (reference sequence). There are 13 residues in the CDR3. CDR3 in DNA: TGTGCCAGTAGTGAGGGACAGTCAAATGAGCAGTTCTTC. This translates into CASSEGQSNEQFF.

The V gene is TRBV7-3, the J gene TRBJ1-2; tentative D call: TRBD1 (5 bases). Looked up from germline, CDR1 is SGHTA and CDR2 is FQGTGA. There are 15 residues in the CDR3. V lost 5 bases to trimming and J lost 5 bases, with 18 bases between them. The CDR3, as DNA: TGTGCCAGCAGCCCTGAGGCAGGGCTACTATATGGCTACACCTTC. Amino acid sequence: CASSPEAGLLYGYTF.

V usage is TRBV11-2 and J usage is TRBJ2-7; 7 bases line up with TRBD1. Looked up from germline, CDR1 is SGHAT and CDR2 is FQNNGV. Trimming at V came to 1 base and at J to 5 bases, leaving 5 bases not matched to a gene. The CDR3 covers 14 residues. This CDR3 is CASSLAQGMDEQYF. CDR3 nucleotide sequence: TGTGCCAGCAGCTTAGCACAGGGGATGGACGAGCAGTACTTC.

The chain employs TRBV7-2 and TRBJ1-2; D gene uncertain. The germline V and J ends were trimmed by 8 bases and 4 bases, with 14 bases remaining between them. The CDR3 contains 13 residues. Per the germline V gene, CDR1 is SGHTA and CDR2 is FQGNSA. CDR3 sequence reads: CASARDNVYGYTF. The CDR3 coding sequence is TGTGCCAGCGCCCGGGATAATGTCTATGGCTACACCTTC.

The J gene is TRBJ1-1, the V gene TRBV2; no reliable D call. The CDR3 totals 14 residues. V was pared by 7 bases and J by 4 bases, with 16 bases between. Germline V gives CDR1 SNHLY, CDR2 FYNNEI. The CDR3, as DNA: TGTGCCAGCACGCGGCTAGTCTCGGGCACTGAAGCTTTCTTT. Translation: CASTRLVSGTEAFF.

This clone was detected a few times. V gene TRBV19 combines with J gene TRBJ1-1; D is unresolved. The germline V gene encodes CDR1 LNHDA and CDR2 SQIVND (reference sequence). Trimming shortened V by 9 bases and J by 5 bases, and 16 bases separated the two germline ends. The CDR3 has 13 residues. CDR3 protein: CASSDTSGTEAFF. In DNA, the CDR3 is TGTGCCAGCAGTGATACCAGCGGGACTGAAGCTTTCTTT.

The CDR3 here is CASSPGIASSGANVLTF. CDR3 nucleotide sequence: TGTGCCAGCAGCCCCGGTATTGCGAGCTCTGGGGCCAACGTCCTGACTTTC. The chain carries TRBV11-2 and TRBJ2-6; no firm D call. The CDR3 has 17 amino acids. Germline V gene sequence: CDR1 SGHAT, CDR2 FQNNGV. V lost 5 bases and J lost 0, with 14 bases in between.

This chain connects TRBV5-4 to TRBJ2-5, with TRBD2 identical over 12 bases. Germline V lookup: CDR1 SGHNT, CDR2 YYREEE (reference sequence). The V gene end was trimmed by 4 bases and the J gene end by 5 bases; junction bases not matched to a gene: 9. The CDR3 is made up of 16 amino acids. The CDR3 protein is CASSGRLAGVSETQYF. CDR3 in DNA: TGTGCCAGCAGCGGCAGACTAGCGGGAGTATCCGAGACCCAGTACTTC. Combining the CDR3 with reference TRBV5-4 and TRBJ2-5 gives the whole variable domain ETGVTQSPTHLIKTRGQQVTLRCSSQSGHNTVSWYQQALGQGPQFIFQYYREEENGRGNFPPRFSGLQFPNYSSELNVNALELDDSALYLCASSGRLAGVSETQYFGPGTRLLVL.

The chain carries TRBV7-9 and TRBJ2-1; 8 bases line up with TRBD2. This CDR3 comprises 15 residues. Germline V gene data show CDR1 as SEHNR and CDR2 as FQNEAQ (reference sequence). J gave up 6 bases and V 2 bases, and 6 bases lay outside the gene matches. The CDR3 loop is CASSLLGTRGNEQFF. The CDR3 DNA is TGTGCCAGCAGCTTACTTGGGACTAGGGGCAATGAGCAGTTCTTC.

This chain links TRBV4-3 with TRBJ2-7; D gene unclear. Trimming shortened V by 0 bases and J by 6 bases, and 9 bases separated the two germline ends. CDR3 length equals 13 residues. In germline, CDR1 is LGHNA, CDR2 YSLEER. The CDR3 sequence: CASSQDLAREQYF. The CDR3 DNA is TGCGCCAGCAGCCAAGATTTAGCCCGCGAGCAGTACTTC.

The genes are TRBV9 and TRBJ2-5; 11 bases fit TRBD1. Germline CDR1 reads SGDLS; CDR2 reads YYNGEE. There are 15 residues in the CDR3. V dropped 0 bases and J dropped 4; count of bases not matched to a gene: 2. The CDR3 DNA reads as TGTGCCAGCAGCGTAGCAGGGACAGGGGGAGAGACCCAGTACTTC. Translation: CASSVAGTGGETQYF.

The sample holds a few counts of this clone. The J gene is TRBJ1-1, the V gene TRBV27, with D unclear. CDR3 size: 14 residues. V gave up 5 bases and J gave up 1 base, with 11 bases separating them. Per germline, CDR1 MNHEY and CDR2 SMNVEV (reference sequence). The CDR3: CASSPHSENTEAFF. The CDR3 coding sequence is TGTGCCAGCAGTCCTCATAGCGAGAACACTGAAGCTTTCTTT.

The chain uses TRBV7-2 and TRBJ1-2; 7 nucleotides align to TRBD1. Germline V CDR1 and CDR2: SGHTA, FQGNSA. The junction had 10 bases not matched to a gene; V was cut back by 5 bases and J by 4 bases. The CDR3 is made up of 15 amino acids. The CDR3, as DNA: TGTGCCAGCAGCCCCCCGGGACAGCCTAGCTATGGCTACACCTTC. Residues: CASSPPGQPSYGYTF.

The rearrangement uses TRBV4-3 and TRBJ1-1; 9 positions match TRBD1. J was trimmed by 5 bases and V by 4 bases; bases with no gene match: 5. Germline V gene lookup returns CDR1 LGHNA and CDR2 YSLEER. The CDR3 extends over 14 amino acids. As DNA, the CDR3 is TGCGCCAGCAGCCTTGGAGGACAGGGGACTGAAGCTTTCTTT. Amino acid sequence: CASSLGGQGTEAFF.

The rearrangement joins TRBV7-6 to TRBJ2-3; 11 nucleotides agree with TRBD2. Trimming at V came to 2 bases and at J to 4 bases, leaving 2 bases not matched to a gene. Germline V gene lookup returns CDR1 SGHVS and CDR2 FNYEAQ. CDR3 length: 15 amino acids. In DNA, the CDR3 is TGTGCCAGCAGCTTATTACTAGCGGGAGCAGATACGCAGTATTTT. This encodes CASSLLLAGADTQYF.

This clone occurred a few times. The V gene is TRBV28, the J gene TRBJ2-7, with a weak D call TRBD1 (8 bases). In germline, CDR1 is MDHEN, CDR2 SYDVKM. The V end lost 7 bases, the J end lost 2 bases, and 18 bases lay between the germline ends. The CDR3 extends over 15 amino acids. In DNA, the CDR3 is TGTGCCAGCAATAACAGGGGGGGGTTGCCCTACGAGCAGTACTTC. This translates into CASNNRGGLPYEQYF.

The gene calls are TRBV10-3 and TRBJ1-1; possible D gene TRBD1, 5 bases. From germline, CDR1 is ENHRY and CDR2 SYGVKD. The CDR3 has 15 residues. V was pared by 6 bases and J by 2 bases, with 16 bases between. The CDR3 here is CAISSQTVSNTEAFF. The CDR3 nucleotides are TGTGCCATCAGCTCCCAGACAGTAAGCAACACTGAAGCTTTCTTT.

J is TRBJ2-7 and V is TRBV5-1; 7 nucleotides agree with TRBD1. CDR1 SGHRS and CDR2 YFSETQ come from the germline V gene. The V segment lost 5 bases and the J segment 7 bases; nucleotides outside the gene matches: 12. There are 14 residues in the CDR3. The CDR3 here is CASSLGTELREQYF. As DNA, the CDR3 is TGCGCCAGCAGTTTAGGGACAGAGCTACGGGAGCAGTACTTC.

The DNA of the CDR3 is TGTGCCTGGAGTCCGGGACTAGAGCTTTCTGGCGAGCAGTACTTC. Translating it yields CAWSPGLELSGEQYF. This chain links TRBV30 with TRBJ2-7; 8 nucleotides agree with TRBD2. Germline CDR1 is GTSNPN and CDR2 is SVGIG (reference sequence). This CDR3 region has 15 residues. V lost 2 bases, J lost 6 bases, and 12 bases stayed unmatched.

To note about this clone: The junction differs from germline at one of its ends, possibly a read error. The rearrangement joins TRBV28 to TRBJ1-2; tentative D call: TRBD1 (5 bases). The CDR3 spans 13 residues. Per the germline V gene, CDR1 is MDHEN and CDR2 is SYDVKM. The CDR3 spells CASSPIITPGSLF. The CDR3, as DNA: TGTGCCAGCAGTCCTATTATTACCCCAGGGTCTCTATTC.